The following is a T cell receptor beta chain sequence with its context. A junction boundary mismatches the germline segment, possibly from a read error. This entry comes from a study of regulatory T cells in long-lasting Graves disease. Time point noted: newly diagnosed GD, antithyroid drugs for less than 3 months. PBMCs provided the RNA from which the TCR library was made. Arm-PCR with iRepertoire HTBI primers amplified the CDR3 regions for these TCR beta libraries. As handled by the study authors: Overall, samples carried 60 to 65 TRBV and 14 TRBJ segments. TCRdb re-analysed the multiplex PCR reads in MiXCR, keeping a single row per CDR3 protein. TCRdb, rather than the study authors, made the V and J calls. The sample carries over 300,000 distinct CDR3 sequences, around 16% recorded once. Sequencing used peripheral blood mononuclear cells (PBMCs), obtained at new diagnosis, from a patient treated with antithyroid drugs. The clonotype originates from a female donor with Graves disease.

CDR3: CAWSFSGTHTAELFF. CDR3 coding DNA: TGTGCCTGGAGTTTCTCCGGGACCCACACCGCGGAGCTGTTTTTT. The chain couples TRBV30 to TRBJ2-2; D may be TRBD1 or TRBD2 (5 bases each). Looked up from germline, CDR1 is GTSNPN and CDR2 is SVGIG (reference sequence). The CDR3 runs 15 residues. Complete variable domain (other parts from reference TRBV30 and TRBJ2-2): SQTIHQWPATLVQPVGSPLSLECTVEGTSNPNLYWYRQAAGRGLQLLFYSVGIGQISSEVPQNLSASRPQDRQFILSSKKLLLSDSGFYLCAWSFSGTHTAELFFGEGSRLTVL.